The sequence of this T cell receptor (beta chain) was determined in a study of OX40 agonist ivuxolimab in advanced cancers. Only one count was recorded for this clone. The antigen is not known. Measured with immunoSEQ multiplex PCR; TCRdb has only the in-frame clones, and not every one. The data hold 70,000 to 90,000 clones, with 85% observed a single time. The CDR3 is 13 residues long. V was cut by 2 bases and J by 0 bases, with 4 bases left in between. The germline V gene has CDR1 LGHNA and CDR2 YNFKEQ. Points from the study as a whole: The specificity for antigen of the expanded peripheral T cells was not determined. Nonresponders, in some cases, also had low normalized T-cell clonal expansion.

The chain has TRBV4-2 and TRBJ1-1; D gene uncertain. This sequence was found in an adult with an advanced solid tumor such as melanoma, head and neck, liver or kidney cancer. This sample comprised CD4+ or CD8+ T cells sorted from blood, obtained in a trial of the OX40 agonist ivuxolimab. CDR3 in DNA: TGTGCCAGCAGCCAAAGCCTGAACACTGAAGCTTTCTTT. Translating it yields CASSQSLNTEAFF.